Relative to its sample, the clone carrying this T cell receptor (beta chain) is large (0.1 to 1%). Its matching antigen is unknown. The entry originates in a study of sequential checkpoint blockade in melanoma. V dropped 4 bases and J dropped 0; count of bases not matched to a gene: 4. CDR1 is MNHGY and CDR2 is SAAAGT in the germline V gene. The CDR3 consists of 15 residues. Treatment described: randomized to nivolumab then ipilimumab (arm A) or the reverse (arm B). General study points: Tumor T-cell fraction and clonality correlated with PD-L1 and CD8+ counts.

This table comes from immunoSEQ multiplex PCR, and its TCRdb copy is limited to in-frame clones, with some not included. The table shows fewer than 6,500 clones, with 20% to 25% occurring only once. The rearrangement links TRBV6-8 to TRBJ2-3; 7 nucleotides line up with TRBD1. This receptor was identified in a human donor with melanoma. The sample was tumor tissue (inferred from file names), taken from a patient given nivolumab and ipilimumab in sequence. This chain's CDR3 is CASSLGQASTDTQYF. CDR3 sequence (DNA): TGTGCCAGCAGTTTAGGACAGGCGAGCACAGATACGCAGTATTTT.